Included here is one TCR beta chain sequence, with context. The data are from a study of blood T cell repertoires in COVID-19. Overall study: The origin of the acute and convalescent COVID-19 samples was the United States, Italy and Spain.

Participant ages covered roughly 18 to 89 years across 20 to 25 US areas. In the study's own analysis: Counts of nucleated cells, estimated from reference gene primer amplification, were obtained. The assay was immunoSEQ multiplex PCR, and TCRdb's table has in-frame clones only and misses some. From that table come the V and J calls and clone size; the DNA was used to work out D and trimming. The sample includes 200,000 to 250,000 clones, nearly 90% seen only once; the top ten take approximately 11%. V lost 9 bases and J 5 bases, leaving 23 bases between the germline ends. CDR3 length: 16 residues. Per the germline V gene, CDR1 is LNHDA and CDR2 is SQIVND (reference sequence).

This TCR was sampled from a man aged 25-45 years who had recovered from COVID-19. This chain joins TRBV19 and TRBJ2-1, with D perhaps TRBD1 (5 bases). The material sequenced was PBMCs or T cells enriched from blood (not recorded which). CDR3 loop: CASSPQGQIRNNEQFF. The CDR3 DNA sequence: TGTGCCAGCAGTCCGCAGGGCCAAATAAGAAACAATGAGCAGTTCTTC.